A selection of T cell receptor beta chains follows, all from one sample in a study of blood T cell repertoires in COVID-19. Method: immunoSEQ multiplex PCR; TCRdb's copy keeps in-frame clones and lacks some. The sample includes some 170,000 clones, about four fifths of them seen just once. The sequenced sample consisted of peripheral blood. The receptor source for this set is a man between 60 and 75 years old with active or convalescent COVID-19. Both conserved end residues are part of each CDR3. Clone size is stated in some rows and not others, as once, few, many or a class when expanded.

TRBJ2-7,TRBV7-2,.,CASSLKAGGPYEQYF
TRBJ1-4,TRBV6-6,.,CASSQLRQGALSNEKLFF
TRBJ2-2,TRBV21-1,.,CASSRLGQGVRELFF
TRBJ1-2,TRBV2,few,CASSSIVTGDGYTF
TRBJ2-3,TRBV5-1,.,CASSMGTGTDTQYF
TRBJ1-3,TRBV28,.,CASSLSGTRNTIYF
TRBJ1-5,TRBV3-1/TRBV3-2,.,CASSPGQSSNQPQHF
TRBJ2-3,TRBV5-1,once,CASSGRTGPDTQYF
TRBJ2-5,TRBV6-6,.,CASRKAGGQETQYF
TRBJ2-3,TRBV19,few,CASSNRGLTDTQYF
TRBJ2-7,TRBV2,once,CASSEQGMGSYEQYF
TRBJ1-1,TRBV18,.,CASSPMAGGLEAFF
TRBJ2-7,TRBV3-1/TRBV3-2,.,CASSQEPGGTSPYEQYF
TRBJ1-2,TRBV10-3,.,CAIPREGRVGYTF
TRBJ1-2,TRBV18,.,CASSLEALFGYTF
TRBJ2-1,TRBV19,.,CASRDRVGSHNEQFF
TRBJ2-5,TRBV21-1,.,CASIGTAQETQYF
TRBJ2-2,TRBV7-2,once,CASSLAAGAVTGELFF
TRBJ1-2,TRBV7-2,.,CASSSMTANYGYTF
TRBJ1-2,TRBV25-1,.,CASSEVGGSCTF
TRBJ1-6,TRBV3-1/TRBV3-2,few,CASSQDGQGLHSPLHF
TRBJ2-7,TRBV3-1/TRBV3-2,.,CASSQGHRYEQYF
TRBJ2-5,TRBV10-1,.,CASSEISAGAETQYF
TRBJ2-2,TRBV7-8,.,CASSFRLAGVVGELFF
TRBJ2-7,TRBV28,.,CASRPGGAGNEQYF
TRBJ1-2,TRBV28,.,CASSYLRGNTIYGYTF
TRBJ2-5,TRBV10-3,.,CAISESKRGGSETQYF
TRBJ2-1,TRBV11-1,few,CASSLAMGGLAYNEQFF
TRBJ2-5,TRBV2,medium-sized,CASTYRGPETQYF
TRBJ1-1,TRBV3-1/TRBV3-2,.,CASSQGPTEAFF
TRBJ2-4,TRBV13,.,CASSLATEQAKNIQYF
TRBJ1-3,TRBV3-1/TRBV3-2,.,CASSQTGQVTPSGNTIYF
TRBJ1-2,TRBV5-6,.,CASSPPDSQISYGYTF
TRBJ2-7,TRBV10-3,.,CAISDPGTVSYEQYF
TRBJ1-1,TRBV7-3,.,CASRLGGNTEAFF
TRBJ1-4,TRBV6-5,.,CASSYSTRDTGKLFF
TRBJ1-5,TRBV19,.,CASSSPPGQGNQPQHF
TRBJ1-5,TRBV7-2,.,CASSLRGQDNQPQHF
TRBJ1-2,TRBV6-1,.,CASSEGTELNYGYTF
TRBJ2-7,TRBV5-1,.,CASSFQRGASRTYEQYF
TRBJ2-2,TRBV10-3,once,CAISGTSGTSNTGELFF
TRBJ2-4,TRBV6-6,few,CASADRRGAKNIQYF
TRBJ2-7,TRBV5-4,.,CASSLPGQEIYEQYF
TRBJ2-3,TRBV10-3,.,CASEEPGGDTQYF
TRBJ2-5,TRBV18,.,CASSPRGETQYF
TRBJ2-7,TRBV5-8,.,CASRRAGTGGYEQYF
TRBJ2-1,TRBV19,.,CATSGTPPGEQFF
TRBJ1-4,TRBV4-1,.,CASSRLTRGQGAPNEKLFF
TRBJ1-1,TRBV2,few,CASQYGGGEANTEAFF
TRBJ1-2,TRBV10-3,.,CAISESDSGYTF
TRBJ1-1,TRBV28,.,CASSPTRQGGTEAFF
TRBJ2-7,TRBV11-2,.,CASSWDREGEQYF
TRBJ2-1,TRBV27,.,CASSLLDRGLNEQFF
TRBJ1-1,TRBV10-3,.,CAISGLRNTEAFF
TRBJ2-5,TRBV28,.,CASSLSAGGETQYF